This T cell receptor beta chain stems from a study of a mutant IDH1 vaccine in newly diagnosed glioma. A remark on this clone: The antigen is unknown.

Regarding time point: week 23, last vaccination. The vaccine gave 300 ug of a 20-mer mutant IDH1 peptide subcutaneously per dose. Sequenced by immunoSEQ multiplex PCR; TCRdb stores in-frame clones only, minus some. The sample lists about 65,000 clones, 70% to 90% occurring once. This CDR3 has 18 amino acids. In germline, CDR1 is MGHDK, CDR2 SYGVNS. V was shortened by 6 bases and J by 5 bases, with 25 bases between the two germline ends. Sample: PBMCs, taken from a glioma patient whose treatment included an IDH1 peptide vaccine. The receptor's source is a man aged 25-40 years with glioma. The rearrangement links TRBV25-1 to TRBJ1-4, with a possible D match to TRBD1 (5 bases). The chain's CDR3 is CASSLGFQYGTANEKLFF. Here the CDR3 DNA reads TGTGCCAGCAGCCTAGGCTTCCAGTACGGGACGGCAAATGAAAAACTGTTTTTT.